Shown below are 27 T cell receptor beta chains from a single sample sequenced in a study of neoadjuvant anti-PD-1 for oral cavity cancer. Some clones are missing from TCRdb's copy, which holds only in-frame ones; the method was immunoSEQ multiplex PCR. The sample carries some 61,000 clones, 85% recorded once. Documented time point: after neoadjuvant nivolumab, at surgical resection. The material sequenced was PBMCs, taken after nivolumab (anti-PD-1) treatment. The receptor source for this set is a person between 40 and 80 years old with oral cavity squamous cell carcinoma.

The table lists this clone with a count of one. The genes are TRBV11-2 and TRBJ1-2; D not resolved. Germline V gene lookup returns CDR1 SGHAT and CDR2 FQNNGV. The length of the CDR3 is 12 residues. V was clipped by 5 bases and J by 8 bases, with 12 bases between them. The CDR3 DNA reads as TGTGCCAGCAGCATCCTCGACGGCGGCTACACCTTC. Its protein is CASSILDGGYTF.

The genes are TRBV11-2 and TRBJ1-3; D is perhaps TRBD1 (5 bases). The length of the CDR3 is 16 residues. Germline lookup yields CDR1 SGHAT and CDR2 FQNNGV. Trimming took off 5 bases at V and 2 bases at J, with 16 bases between the two ends. In DNA form, the CDR3 reads TGTGCCAGCAGCCCCCAAAGGGGAGTGACTGGAAACACCATATATTTT. Protein: CASSPQRGVTGNTIYF. The full variable domain, with the rest looked up from reference TRBV11-2 and TRBJ1-3, is EAGVAQSPRYKIIEKRQSVAFWCNPISGHATLYWYQQILGQGPKLLIQFQNNGVVDDSQLPKDRFSAERLKGVDSTLKIQPAKLEDSAVYLCASSPQRGVTGNTIYFGEGSWLTVV.

The chain has TRBV2 and TRBJ2-7; 9 nucleotides align to TRBD2. The CDR3 has 21 residues. The ends lost 2 bases at V and 0 bases at J; junction bases unmatched: 20. CDR1 and CDR2 (germline): SNHLY, FYNNEI. Written as DNA, the CDR3 is TGTGCCAGCAGTGAAAGGGCCAATCGGGCTCGGACTAGCGCGATCTCCTACGAGCAGTACTTC. Amino acids: CASSERANRARTSAISYEQYF.

CDR3 sequence reads: CASSFTGLDGYTF. In nucleotides, the CDR3 is TGTGCCAGCAGCTTCACAGGGTTGGATGGCTACACCTTC. The J gene is TRBJ1-2, the V gene TRBV5-6, with a possible D match to TRBD1 (6 bases). The germline V gene encodes CDR1 SGHDT and CDR2 YYEEEE. This CDR3 is 13 amino acids long. Trimming shortened V by 2 bases and J by 6 bases, and 11 bases separated the two germline ends.

The V and J genes are TRBV7-2 and TRBJ2-5; 7 bases agree with TRBD2. Germline CDR1 is SGHTA and CDR2 is FQGNSA. V gave up 4 bases and J gave up 5 bases; unmatched junction bases: 1. CDR3 length: 12 residues. CDR3 loop: CASSWGGETQYF. CDR3 nucleotide sequence: TGTGCCAGCAGCTGGGGGGGGGAGACCCAGTACTTC.

The rearrangement joins TRBV5-1 to TRBJ1-4; TRBD1 is a possible D gene (6 bases). The CDR3 runs 17 residues. Germline V lookup: CDR1 SGHRS, CDR2 YFSETQ. V was clipped by 4 bases and J by 5 bases, with 21 bases between them. DNA of the CDR3: TGCGCCAGCAGCCACGTACAATCAGGGGCTCAAAATGAAAAACTGTTTTTT. It is translated as CASSHVQSGAQNEKLFF.

The chain couples TRBV29-1 to TRBJ2-1; TRBD1 matches at 9 bases. Germline V gives CDR1 SQVTM, CDR2 ANQGSEA. Unmatched junction bases numbered 13, after V lost 3 bases and J lost 1 base. There are 18 residues in the CDR3. The CDR3 spells CSVDFGGEDRGSYNEQFF. The CDR3 DNA sequence: TGCAGCGTTGACTTTGGGGGGGAGGACAGGGGATCCTACAATGAGCAGTTCTTC.

The rearrangement joins TRBV30 to TRBJ2-1, with 11 positions matching TRBD2. The germline V gene has CDR1 GTSNPN and CDR2 SVGIG (reference sequence). The length of the CDR3 is 14 residues. The CDR3 DNA is TGTGCTCAAATAGCGGGAGGGCCGTTCGGTGAGCAGTTCTTC. Its protein is CAQIAGGPFGEQFF.

In its sample, this clone was seen once. The gene calls are TRBV27 and TRBJ2-7; D may match TRBD1 or TRBD2 (5 bases each). V was shortened by 4 bases and J by 0 bases, with 13 bases between the two germline ends. In germline, CDR1 is MNHEY, CDR2 SMNVEV (reference sequence). The CDR3 runs to 15 residues. The CDR3 DNA is TGTGCCAGCAGTTATCAGGGACCTTACTCCTACGAGCAGTACTTC. Its protein product is CASSYQGPYSYEQYF.

This clone came up a few times. The chain combines TRBV29-1 with TRBJ2-7, with D tentatively TRBD2 (6 bases). Trimming left V 7 bases short and J 3 bases short, with 13 bases between. The CDR3 runs 12 residues. From germline, CDR1 is SQVTM and CDR2 ANQGSEA. The CDR3 DNA sequence: TGCAGCGCCGGGCTAGCGAACTACGAGCAGTACTTC. Translated, it gives CSAGLANYEQYF.

This clone has a handful of counts. V gene TRBV2 combines with J gene TRBJ2-7; TRBD1 is a possible D gene (6 bases). Per germline, CDR1 SNHLY and CDR2 FYNNEI. CDR3 length equals 13 residues. Trimming took off 5 bases at V and 9 bases at J, with 17 bases between the two ends. CDR3 in DNA: TGTGCCAGCAGTTCCGTCGGGGACATCTGGCAGTACTTC. It is translated as CASSSVGDIWQYF.

This clone was seen a handful of times. The rearrangement uses TRBV2 and TRBJ1-5, with TRBD1 identical over 11 bases. The CDR3 loop spans 17 amino acids. The J segment lost 0 bases and the V segment lost 7 bases, leaving 8 bases of the junction unmatched. Germline V CDR1 and CDR2: SNHLY, FYNNEI. The CDR3 loop is CASTGTGGSYSNQPQHF. The DNA for the CDR3 is TGTGCCAGCACCGGGACAGGGGGTTCCTATAGCAATCAGCCCCAGCATTTT.

This chain uses TRBV6-5 with TRBJ1-1; tentative D call: TRBD1 (6 bases). Germline lookup yields CDR1 MNHEY and CDR2 SVGAGI. V was clipped by 6 bases and J by 3 bases, with 14 bases between them. The CDR3 has 14 amino acids. In DNA form, the CDR3 reads TGTGCCAGCAGGGAAGGGGGGGCTGACACTGAAGCTTTCTTT. It translates to CASREGGADTEAFF.

This clone has only a few counts. V and J are TRBV20-1 and TRBJ2-7, with D perhaps TRBD1 or TRBD2 (5 bases each). Deletions cut 3 bases from V and 5 bases from J, with 5 bases between. CDR1 DFQATT and CDR2 SNEGSKA come from the germline V gene (reference sequence). The CDR3 loop spans 10 amino acids. In DNA, the CDR3 is TGCAGTGCTAGGGGGGACGAGCAGTACTTC. This translates into CSARGDEQYF.

This clone was counted between two and nine times. V and J are TRBV9 and TRBJ2-3; the match to TRBD2 covers 12 bases. The CDR3 has 17 amino acids. Germline assignment: CDR1 SGDLS and CDR2 YYNGEE. The V gene end was trimmed by 3 bases and the J gene end by 4 bases; junction bases not matched to a gene: 9. The CDR3 reads CASSETTSGSGADTQYF. CDR3 nucleotide sequence: TGTGCCAGCAGCGAAACGACTAGCGGGAGTGGGGCAGATACGCAGTATTTT.

J is TRBJ1-5 and V is TRBV30; 7 nucleotides match TRBD1. Losses at the gene ends were 0 bases for V and 3 bases for J; bases not matched to a gene: 8. CDR1 and CDR2 (germline): GTSNPN, SVGIG (reference sequence). This CDR3 contains 16 residues. The CDR3 region is CAWSVPQGQLNQPQHF. CDR3 coding DNA: TGTGCCTGGAGTGTACCCCAGGGACAGCTCAATCAGCCCCAGCATTTT.

This chain joins TRBV5-4 and TRBJ2-3; no reliable D call. V was shortened by 2 bases and J by 9 bases, with 16 bases between the two germline ends. The germline gives CDR1 SGHNT, CDR2 YYREEE (reference sequence). There are 14 residues in the CDR3. CDR3 nucleotide sequence: TGTGCCAGCAGCTTCGGTATTCATGGGGTGACGCAGTATTTT. Translated: CASSFGIHGVTQYF.

A remark on this clone: Other DNA sequences in the sample encode the same CDR3. V is TRBV7-2 and J is TRBJ1-1; D is unclear. The CDR3 runs to 13 residues. Trimming stripped 4 bases from V and 3 bases from J, with 9 bases between. The germline gives CDR1 SGHTA, CDR2 FQGNSA. The CDR3 spells CASSSTEHTEAFF. CDR3 sequence (DNA): TGTGCCAGCAGCTCGACTGAACACACTGAAGCTTTCTTT.

The chain joins TRBV6-5 to TRBJ2-1; D uncertain. The CDR3 runs to 11 residues. Deletions cut 4 bases from V and 10 bases from J, with 8 bases between. Germline V lookup: CDR1 MNHEY, CDR2 SVGAGI. The CDR3 DNA follows: TGTGCCAGCAGTTTCTTAGGAGAGCAGTTCTTC. Translating gives CASSFLGEQFF.

The J gene is TRBJ2-2, the V gene TRBV10-2; 7 bases fit TRBD2. Germline lookup yields CDR1 WSHSY and CDR2 SAAADI. V was clipped by 4 bases and J by 5 bases; unmatched bases: 16. This CDR3 is 18 amino acids long. The CDR3: CASSGMSSGSPGTGELFF. DNA for the CDR3: TGCGCCAGCAGTGGGATGTCTAGCGGTTCACCGGGGACCGGGGAGCTGTTTTTT.

V is TRBV6-5 and J is TRBJ1-1; no definite D call. V lost 3 bases to trimming and J lost 11 bases, with 13 bases between them. The CDR3 length is 12 residues. From germline, CDR1 is MNHEY and CDR2 SVGAGI. The CDR3 DNA follows: TGTGCCAGCAGTTATTTCGGAGATGGGGCTTTCTTT. Its protein product is CASSYFGDGAFF.

The chain couples TRBV5-4 to TRBJ1-1; D is undetermined. Germline V CDR1 and CDR2: SGHNT, YYREEE (reference sequence). Between the trimmed V and J ends, which lost 3 bases and 1 base, there was a span of 4 bases. The CDR3 covers 12 residues. CDR3 sequence reads: CASSWENTEAFF. In DNA form, the CDR3 reads TGTGCCAGCAGCTGGGAGAACACTGAAGCTTTCTTT.

The V call is TRBV5-4, the J call TRBJ2-1; TRBD1 might be the D (6 bases). The CDR3 covers 16 residues. The V and J ends lost 4 bases and 0 bases respectively, with 14 bases between them. Germline-derived CDR1 and CDR2 are SGHNT and YYREEE (reference sequence). As DNA, the CDR3 is TGTGCCAGCAGCGGACAGACTGAAACCTCCTACAATGAGCAGTTCTTC. Its translation: CASSGQTETSYNEQFF.

This rearrangement joins TRBV29-1 to TRBJ2-6; D perhaps matches TRBD1 (6 bases). The CDR3 consists of 17 residues. CDR1 and CDR2 from the germline V gene are SQVTM and ANQGSEA. With 3 bases removed from V and 2 bases from J, the gap between germline ends came to 17 bases. This chain's CDR3 is CSVDNRDPSPGANVLTF. The CDR3 nucleotides read TGCAGCGTTGACAACAGGGACCCCAGCCCTGGGGCCAACGTCCTGACTTTC.

V usage is TRBV6-1 and J usage is TRBJ2-6; possibly TRBD1 for D (6 bases). Germline CDR1 is MNHNS and CDR2 is SASEGT. V was shortened by 4 bases and J by 2 bases, with 15 bases between the two germline ends. CDR3 length: 17 residues. In DNA form, the CDR3 reads TGTGCCAGCAGTGCCAGGCAGGGGTATGCTGGGGCCAACGTCCTGACTTTC. Translating gives CASSARQGYAGANVLTF.

The rearrangement uses TRBV2 and TRBJ2-5; D gene ambiguous. The CDR3 covers 13 residues. Germline CDR1 is SNHLY and CDR2 is FYNNEI. V was trimmed by 8 bases and J by 5 bases, leaving 15 bases between them. The DNA for the CDR3 is TGTGCCAGCGATCAGTCCAAAGGGGAGACCCAGTACTTC. It yields the protein CASDQSKGETQYF.

This chain connects TRBV9 to TRBJ2-7; 9 bases align to TRBD1. J lost 2 bases, V lost 3 bases, and 9 bases had no gene match. CDR3 length equals 16 residues. Germline loops: CDR1 SGDLS, CDR2 YYNGEE. The CDR3, as DNA: TGTGCCAGCAGCGCTACTGGGACAGGGCGAACCTACGAGCAGTACTTC. This codes for CASSATGTGRTYEQYF. Together with reference TRBV9 and TRBJ2-7, the CDR3 gives the full variable domain: DSGVTQTPKHLITATGQRVTLRCSPRSGDLSVYWYQQSLDQGLQFLIQYYNGEERAKGNILERFSAQQFPDLHSELNLSSLELGDSALYFCASSATGTGRTYEQYFGPGTRLTVT.